The clone carrying this T cell receptor beta chain appeared many times. This sample is part of a study of T cells after yellow fever vaccination. TCRdb itself ran the 5' RACE reads through MiXCR, one entry per CDR3 protein. The data hold over 10,000 distinct CDR3 sequences, with 4% to 6% observed a single time. The study's findings and limits: Almost every vaccine-responding clonotype was undetectable in sorted memory subsets on day 0.

Germline CDR1 and CDR2: MNHEY and SVGAGI. The CDR3 spans 15 residues. The germline V and J ends were trimmed by 5 bases and 2 bases, with 13 bases remaining between them. The chain joins TRBV6-5 to TRBJ1-5; D remains unclear. This TCR derives from a man under 40 who received the YFV17D yellow fever vaccine. The material was PBMCs, either bulk or a sorted T-cell subset (CD4+, CD8+, memory, or dextramer-sorted; not recorded which), obtained 45 days after the yellow fever booster vaccination. The CDR3, as DNA: TGTGCCAGCAGTACAACGGTTTCGGGCAATCAGCCCCAGCATTTT. Protein sequence: CASSTTVSGNQPQHF.